A selection of T cell receptor beta chains follows, all from one sample in a study of CXCR3-negative and CXCR3-positive naive CD8 T cells. Following a re-call of the 5' RACE reads, TCRdb has one entry per CDR3 protein and lacks DNA. The sample totals tens of thousands of distinct CDR3 sequences. The sample taken for sequencing was naive CXCR3+ CD8+ T cells from blood. Every receptor here comes from a human donor in good health. Some clones in this sample may be carry-over from other donors' samples. The CDR3 runs from the conserved cysteine through the conserved F or W.

j_call	v_call	cdr3_aa
TRBJ2-7	TRBV4-3	CASSQDSGISYEQYF
TRBJ2-7	TRBV7-9	CASTPRGSYEQYF
TRBJ1-5	TRBV12-3/TRBV12-4	CASSSSDRAAEPQHF
TRBJ2-1	TRBV6-4	CASSEAGAYNEQFF
TRBJ1-5	TRBV28	CASSTITQAQHF
TRBJ2-3	TRBV27	CASSFSLSGVPDTQYF
TRBJ2-1	TRBV12-3/TRBV12-4	CASSFLAGERVNEQFF
TRBJ1-1	TRBV7-9	CAGRSGVEAFF
TRBJ1-3	TRBV7-7	CASSPGPYSGNTIYF
TRBJ2-2	TRBV28	CASSFRQSTGELFF
TRBJ2-7	TRBV29-1	CSGISGDTYEQYF
TRBJ2-3	TRBV27	CASSFQGDTQYF
TRBJ2-1	TRBV12-3/TRBV12-4	CASSPTGLAEQFF
TRBJ2-1	TRBV6-2/TRBV6-3	CASKRRARNEQFF
TRBJ2-2	TRBV7-9	CASSPSLDLNTGELFF
TRBJ2-7	TRBV11-2	CASSSGQRYEQYF
TRBJ1-2	TRBV30	CAWSSKPSVVYYGYTF
TRBJ2-1	TRBV7-6	CASSHEGQGTEQFF
TRBJ2-4	TRBV7-2	CASSPRGGLSNIQYF
TRBJ2-3	TRBV7-9	CASTPTRGTDTQYF
TRBJ2-5	TRBV28	CASSLGQPTPYF
TRBJ1-1	TRBV12-5	CASVWTGEEDEAFF
TRBJ2-5	TRBV28	CASSPIQGRTQETQYF
TRBJ2-2	TRBV4-1	CASSQDFTGELFF
TRBJ2-6	TRBV12-3/TRBV12-4	CASTNGTEVGANVLTF
TRBJ1-1	TRBV29-1	CSVESPNPAEAFF
TRBJ2-7	TRBV28	CASSLGDSSSYEQYF
TRBJ1-4	TRBV28	CASSLDREHDRGSTNEKLFF
TRBJ2-1	TRBV29-1	CSTFRQNEQFF
TRBJ2-1	TRBV7-8	CASSLGGPSILDEQFF
TRBJ2-1	TRBV7-3	CASSPAPTGLNEQFF
TRBJ2-7	TRBV19	CASSTRPSFYEQYF
TRBJ1-1	TRBV29-1	CSVPMTGTNTEAFF
TRBJ2-5	TRBV4-1	CASSQGTRQETQYF
TRBJ2-2	TRBV9	CASSVVGGNTGELFF
TRBJ2-7	TRBV6-2/TRBV6-3	CASSYRRIPYEQYF
TRBJ2-2	TRBV25-1	CASSEGFMAGELFF
TRBJ1-1	TRBV5-6	CASSLVGFGSSEAFF
TRBJ2-7	TRBV2	CASSVHKSGVTYEQYF
TRBJ1-6	TRBV5-1	CASRDDPRTFGNSPLHF
TRBJ2-2	TRBV29-1	CSVKINTGELFF
TRBJ2-7	TRBV20-1	CSAPGEGGEQYF
TRBJ2-2	TRBV4-1	CASSHGLSTGELFF
TRBJ2-7	TRBV27	CASSLGADPYEQYF